This T cell receptor beta chain was sequenced in a study of T-cell memory formation after mild COVID-19. CDR3 length: 15 residues. The ends lost 4 bases at V and 4 bases at J; junction bases unmatched: 6. The germline CDR1 and CDR2 sequences are MNHEY and SVGAGI. TCR alpha and TCR beta cDNA libraries carrying sample barcodes and UMIs came from 5'RACE with constant-segment primers. TCRdb called the 5' RACE reads again in MiXCR, with one record for every CDR3 protein. Of 550,000 to 650,000 distinct CDR3 sequences listed, roughly a sixth are singletons. The sample holds a few counts of this clonotype. Sample: PBMCs or a T cell subset sorted from them (not recorded which). This TCR was recovered from an adult woman who had mild COVID-19 (a few samples of this study predate the infection). Cell type and time point are not known. The chain has TRBV6-5 and TRBJ1-3, with 8 positions matching TRBD1. The CDR3 reads CASSFGTGRGNTIYF. CDR3 coding DNA: TGTGCCAGCAGTTTTGGGACAGGTAGAGGAAACACCATATATTTT.